This TCR beta chain is from a study of cytomegalovirus exposure and HLA in healthy donors. Findings and limits, study-wide: A later analysis linked a missense variant in DCLRE1C to the trimming of TCR beta V and J genes.

Comments on this clone: The target antigen is unknown.

The PCR was carried out with 60 Vbeta primers and 13 Jbeta primers. Using immunoSEQ multiplex PCR, the repertoire was profiled, and TCRdb retains in-frame clones only, with some absent. The sample has approximately 110,000 clones; 65% to 80% are singletons. The TCR originated in a human donor in good health. Specimen: PBMCs.

The CDR3 sequence: CAWSPQQGWNTEAFF. CDR3 sequence (DNA): TGTGCCTGGAGCCCCCAACAGGGTTGGAACACTGAAGCTTTCTTT. The rearrangement joins TRBV30 to TRBJ1-1; D is perhaps TRBD1 (6 bases). The germline V gene has CDR1 GTSNPN and CDR2 SVGIG (reference sequence). V was cut by 3 bases and J by 1 base, with 15 bases left in between. The CDR3 length is 15 residues.